This TCR beta chain was sequenced for a study of type 1 and type 2 diabetes patients. Genomic DNA was the PCR template. Amplification of the beta chain CDR3 used 30 forward and 13 reverse multiplex primers. Via MiXCR, TCRdb re-called the multiplex PCR reads, giving one row per CDR3 protein. The sample consists of approximately 260,000 distinct CDR3 sequences, 40% to 50% of them appearing once. The specimen sequenced was peripheral blood mononuclear cells (PBMCs). This sequence originates from a man aged 18 to 29 with type 2 diabetes.

The CDR3 sequence: CSASGDRNLYEQYF. The CDR3 DNA is TGCAGTGCTAGTGGGGACAGGAATCTCTACGAGCAGTACTTC. The chain joins TRBV20-1 to TRBJ2-7, with 8 positions matching TRBD1. J lost 3 bases, V lost 3 bases, and 7 bases had no gene match. Germline lookup yields CDR1 DFQATT and CDR2 SNEGSKA (reference sequence). This CDR3 is built from 14 residues.